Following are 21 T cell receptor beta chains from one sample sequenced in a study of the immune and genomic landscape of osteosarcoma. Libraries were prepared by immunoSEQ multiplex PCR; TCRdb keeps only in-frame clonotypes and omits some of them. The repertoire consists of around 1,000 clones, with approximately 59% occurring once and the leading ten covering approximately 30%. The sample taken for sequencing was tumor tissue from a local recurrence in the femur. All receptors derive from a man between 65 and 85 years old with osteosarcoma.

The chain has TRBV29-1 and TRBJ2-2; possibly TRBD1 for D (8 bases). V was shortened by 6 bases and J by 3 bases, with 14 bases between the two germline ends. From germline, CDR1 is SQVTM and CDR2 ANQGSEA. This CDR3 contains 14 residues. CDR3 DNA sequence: TGCAGCGTGGGGAGGGGACAGGACACCGGGGAGCTGTTTTTT. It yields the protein CSVGRGQDTGELFF.

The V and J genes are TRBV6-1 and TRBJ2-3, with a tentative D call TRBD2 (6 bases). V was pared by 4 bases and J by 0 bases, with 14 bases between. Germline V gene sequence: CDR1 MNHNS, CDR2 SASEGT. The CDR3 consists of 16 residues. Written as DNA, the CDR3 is TGTGCCAGCAGTGCCGTGGGGCGGGGTAGCACAGATACGCAGTATTTT. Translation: CASSAVGRGSTDTQYF.

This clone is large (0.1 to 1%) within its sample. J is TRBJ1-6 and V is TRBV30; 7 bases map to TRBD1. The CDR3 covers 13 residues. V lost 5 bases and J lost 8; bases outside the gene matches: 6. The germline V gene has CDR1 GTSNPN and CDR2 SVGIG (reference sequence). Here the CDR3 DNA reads TGTGCCTGGGGAACAGGGGAGCATTCACCCCTCCACTTT. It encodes CAWGTGEHSPLHF.

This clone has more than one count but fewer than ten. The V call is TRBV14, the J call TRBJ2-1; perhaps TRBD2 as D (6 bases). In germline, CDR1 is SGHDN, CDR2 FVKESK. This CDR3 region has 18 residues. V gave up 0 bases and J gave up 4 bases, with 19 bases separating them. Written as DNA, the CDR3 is TGTGCCAGCAGCCAAGATTTCGGAGCCGGACTATCTTACAATGAGCAGTTCTTC. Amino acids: CASSQDFGAGLSYNEQFF.

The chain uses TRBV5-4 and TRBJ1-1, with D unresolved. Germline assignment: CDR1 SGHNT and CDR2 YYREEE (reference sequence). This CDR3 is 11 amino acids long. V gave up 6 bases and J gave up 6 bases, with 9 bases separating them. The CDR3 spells CASTGAPEAFF. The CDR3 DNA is TGTGCCAGCACGGGCGCCCCTGAAGCTTTCTTT.

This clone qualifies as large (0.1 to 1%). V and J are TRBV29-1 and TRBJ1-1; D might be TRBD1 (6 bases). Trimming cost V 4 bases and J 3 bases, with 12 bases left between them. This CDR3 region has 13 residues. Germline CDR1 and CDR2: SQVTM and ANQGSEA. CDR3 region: CSVGTGAYTEAFF. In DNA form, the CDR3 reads TGCAGCGTTGGTACGGGGGCTTACACTGAAGCTTTCTTT.

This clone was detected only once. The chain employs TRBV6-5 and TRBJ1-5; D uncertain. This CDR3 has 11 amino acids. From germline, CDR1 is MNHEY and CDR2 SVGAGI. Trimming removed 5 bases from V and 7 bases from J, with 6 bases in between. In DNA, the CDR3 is TGTGCCAGCAGTGAACAACAGCCCCAGCATTTT. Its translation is CASSEQQPQHF.

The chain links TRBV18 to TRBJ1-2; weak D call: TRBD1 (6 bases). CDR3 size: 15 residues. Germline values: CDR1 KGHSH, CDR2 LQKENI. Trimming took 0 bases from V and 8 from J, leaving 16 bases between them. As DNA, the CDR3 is TGTGCCAGCTCACCACCGAACAGGGTGGCTGAAGGCTACACCTTC. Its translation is CASSPPNRVAEGYTF. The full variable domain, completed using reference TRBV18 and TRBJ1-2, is NAGVMQNPRHLVRRRGQEARLRCSPMKGHSHVYWYRQLPEEGLKFMVYLQKENIIDESGMPKERFSAEFPKEGPSILRIQQVVRGDSAAYFCASSPPNRVAEGYTFGSGTRLTVV.

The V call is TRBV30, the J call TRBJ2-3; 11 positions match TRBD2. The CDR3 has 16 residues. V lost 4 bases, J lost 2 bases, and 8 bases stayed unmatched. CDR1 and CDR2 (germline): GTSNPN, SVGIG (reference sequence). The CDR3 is CAWNPGTSGYTDTQYF. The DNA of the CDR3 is TGTGCCTGGAATCCGGGGACTAGCGGATACACAGATACGCAGTATTTT.

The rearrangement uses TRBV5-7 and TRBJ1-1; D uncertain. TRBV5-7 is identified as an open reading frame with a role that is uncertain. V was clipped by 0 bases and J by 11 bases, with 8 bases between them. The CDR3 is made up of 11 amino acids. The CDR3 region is CASSLEGVAFF. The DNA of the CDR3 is TGTGCCAGCAGCTTGGAAGGTGTGGCTTTCTTT.

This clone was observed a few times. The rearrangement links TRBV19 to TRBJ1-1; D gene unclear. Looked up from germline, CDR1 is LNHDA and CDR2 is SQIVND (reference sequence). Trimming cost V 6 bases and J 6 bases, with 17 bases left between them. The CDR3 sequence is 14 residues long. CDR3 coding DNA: TGTGCCAGTAGCCGTTCAACTTTTTCCGCTGAAGCTTTCTTT. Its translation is CASSRSTFSAEAFF.

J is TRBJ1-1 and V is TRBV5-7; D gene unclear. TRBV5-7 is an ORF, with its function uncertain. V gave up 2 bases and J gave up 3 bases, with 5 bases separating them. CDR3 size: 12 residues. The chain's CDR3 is CASSFFDTEAFF. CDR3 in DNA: TGTGCCAGCAGCTTCTTCGACACTGAAGCTTTCTTT.

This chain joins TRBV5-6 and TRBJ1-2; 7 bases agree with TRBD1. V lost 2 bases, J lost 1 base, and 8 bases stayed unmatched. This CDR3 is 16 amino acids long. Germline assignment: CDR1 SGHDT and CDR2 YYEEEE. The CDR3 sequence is CASSFLAGGRNYGYTF. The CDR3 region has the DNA TGTGCCAGCAGCTTCCTTGCAGGGGGGCGTAACTATGGCTACACCTTC.

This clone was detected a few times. The CDR3 spells CASSETWEGADQPQHF. In DNA, the CDR3 is TGTGCCAGCAGTGAAACCTGGGAGGGGGCAGATCAGCCCCAGCATTTT. The gene calls are TRBV2 and TRBJ1-5, with 7 bases fitting TRBD1. This CDR3 is built from 16 residues. The germline V gene has CDR1 SNHLY and CDR2 FYNNEI. V was clipped by 2 bases and J by 5 bases; unmatched bases: 9.

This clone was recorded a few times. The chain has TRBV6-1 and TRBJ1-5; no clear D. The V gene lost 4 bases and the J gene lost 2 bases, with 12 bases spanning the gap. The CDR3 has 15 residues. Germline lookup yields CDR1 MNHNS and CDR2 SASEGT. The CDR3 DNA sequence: TGTGCCAGCAGTGTTAGGTGGGGAGGCAATCAGCCCCAGCATTTT. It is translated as CASSVRWGGNQPQHF.

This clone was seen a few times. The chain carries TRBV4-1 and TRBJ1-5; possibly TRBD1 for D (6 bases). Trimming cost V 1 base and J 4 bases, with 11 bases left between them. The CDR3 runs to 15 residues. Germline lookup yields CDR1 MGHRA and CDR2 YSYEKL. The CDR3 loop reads CASSQGGAQNQPQHF. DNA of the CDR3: TGCGCCAGCAGCCAAGGGGGGGCCCAAAATCAGCCCCAGCATTTT.

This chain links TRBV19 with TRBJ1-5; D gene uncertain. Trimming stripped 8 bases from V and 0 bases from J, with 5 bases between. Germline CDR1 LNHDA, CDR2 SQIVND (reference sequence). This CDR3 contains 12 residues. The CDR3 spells CASRYSNQPQHF. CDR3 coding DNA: TGTGCCAGTCGTTATAGCAATCAGCCCCAGCATTTT.

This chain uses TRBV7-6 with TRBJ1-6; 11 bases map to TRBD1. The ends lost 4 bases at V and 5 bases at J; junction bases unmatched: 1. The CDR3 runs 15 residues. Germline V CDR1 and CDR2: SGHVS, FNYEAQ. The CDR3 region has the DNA TGTGCCAGCAGCTGGACAGGGGGCGATAATTCACCCCTCCACTTT. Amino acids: CASSWTGGDNSPLHF.

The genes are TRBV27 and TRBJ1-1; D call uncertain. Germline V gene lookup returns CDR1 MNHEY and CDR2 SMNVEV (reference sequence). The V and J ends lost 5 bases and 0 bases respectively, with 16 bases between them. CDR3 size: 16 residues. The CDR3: CASSPFWQALNTEAFF. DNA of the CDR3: TGTGCCAGCAGTCCTTTCTGGCAGGCCTTGAACACTGAAGCTTTCTTT.

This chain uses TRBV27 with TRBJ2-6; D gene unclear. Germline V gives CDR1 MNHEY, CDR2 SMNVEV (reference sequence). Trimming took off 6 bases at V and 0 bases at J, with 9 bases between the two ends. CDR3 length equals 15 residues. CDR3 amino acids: CASSSQLSGANVLTF. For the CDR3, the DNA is TGTGCCAGCAGCTCTCAGCTCTCTGGGGCCAACGTCCTGACTTTC. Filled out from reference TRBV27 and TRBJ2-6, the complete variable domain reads EAQVTQNPRYLITVTGKKLTVTCSQNMNHEYMSWYRQDPGLGLRQIYYSMNVEVTDKGDVPEGYKVSRKEKRNFPLILESPSPNQTSLYFCASSSQLSGANVLTFGAGSRLTVL.

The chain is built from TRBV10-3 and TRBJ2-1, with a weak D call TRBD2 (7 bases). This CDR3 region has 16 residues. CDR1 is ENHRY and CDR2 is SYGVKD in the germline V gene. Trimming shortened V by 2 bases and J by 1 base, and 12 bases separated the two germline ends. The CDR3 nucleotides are TGTGCCATCAGTGAGGGGGCGGGGGCGTCCTACAATGAGCAGTTCTTC. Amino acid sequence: CAISEGAGASYNEQFF.